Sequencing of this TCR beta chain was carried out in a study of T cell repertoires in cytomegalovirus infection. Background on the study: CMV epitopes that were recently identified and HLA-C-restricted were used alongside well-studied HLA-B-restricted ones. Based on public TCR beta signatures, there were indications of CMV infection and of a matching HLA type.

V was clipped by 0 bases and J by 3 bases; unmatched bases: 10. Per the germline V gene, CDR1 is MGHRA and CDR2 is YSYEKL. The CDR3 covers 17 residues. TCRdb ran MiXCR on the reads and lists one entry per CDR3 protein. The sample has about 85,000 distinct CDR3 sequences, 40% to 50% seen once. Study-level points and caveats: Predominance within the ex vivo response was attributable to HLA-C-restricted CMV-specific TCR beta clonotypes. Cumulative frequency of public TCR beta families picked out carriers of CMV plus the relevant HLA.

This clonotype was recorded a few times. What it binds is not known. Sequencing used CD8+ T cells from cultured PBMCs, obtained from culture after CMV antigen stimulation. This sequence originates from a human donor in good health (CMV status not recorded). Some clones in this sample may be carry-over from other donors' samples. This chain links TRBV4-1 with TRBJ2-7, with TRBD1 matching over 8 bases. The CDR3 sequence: CASSQETSETGVYEQYF. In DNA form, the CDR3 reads TGCGCCAGCAGCCAAGAGACTAGTGAGACAGGGGTCTACGAGCAGTACTTC.